Listed here are 3 T cell receptor beta chains from one sample, sequenced in a study of blood T cell repertoires in COVID-19. Libraries were prepared by immunoSEQ multiplex PCR; TCRdb keeps only in-frame clonotypes and omits some of them. The repertoire includes some 180,000 clones, 79% of them detected once, and around a fifth sits in the top ten. Sequenced input: PBMCs or T cells enriched from blood (not recorded which). These receptors were collected from a woman aged 70-85 years in a cohort exposed to, infected with or recovered from COVID-19 (not recorded which).

The chain uses TRBV6-5 and TRBJ2-7; the match to TRBD2 covers 7 bases. V was clipped by 10 bases and J by 0 bases; unmatched bases: 12. Germline assignment: CDR1 MNHEY and CDR2 SVGAGI. The CDR3 runs 15 residues. CDR3 nucleotide sequence: TGTGCCACCTTTCCGGGACTAATGAGCTCCTACGAGCAGTACTTC. This encodes CATFPGLMSSYEQYF.

The chain employs TRBV21-1 and TRBJ1-5; the DNA was not compared with TRBD1, the D call given in the table. TRBV21-1 is classified as a pseudogene. CDR3 length: 16 residues. This CDR3 is CASSKGRVVINQPQHF. For the CDR3, the DNA is TGTGCCAGCAGCAAAGGCAGGGTCGTTATTAATCAGCCCCAGCATTTT.

The V and J genes are TRBV11-1 and TRBJ2-3, with 7 nucleotides matching TRBD2. J gave up 2 bases and V 2 bases, and 7 bases lay outside the gene matches. The germline CDR1 and CDR2 sequences are SGHAT and FQDESV (reference sequence). This CDR3 contains 16 residues. The CDR3 region is CASSLYPSGNTDTQYF. CDR3 in DNA: TGTGCCAGCAGCTTATATCCTAGCGGAAACACAGATACGCAGTATTTT.